The next 3 T cell receptor beta chains were all read from a single sample in a study of glioma-infiltrating T cells. The iRepertoire nested amplicon-rescue multiplex PCR amplified TCR alpha and beta CDR3s from RNA. Each CDR3 protein is one row after TCRdb ran MiXCR on the multiplex PCR reads. The repertoire includes approximately 130,000 distinct CDR3 sequences, under 25% of them detected once, and roughly a quarter sits in the top ten. The sequenced sample consisted of glioma tissue, nonneoplastic brain tissue, or PBMCs (not recorded which). Receptors originate from a human donor with low-grade glioma or glioblastoma, undergoing nonglioma brain surgery, or in good health (not recorded which).

This clonotype was seen more than once but under ten times. The CDR3 bases are TGTGCCAGCAGTGAACAGAGCAGGTCCGGTCAGCCCCAGCATTTT. Translated, it gives CASSEQSRSGQPQHF. The chain joins TRBV2 to TRBJ1-5; unclear D gene. In germline, CDR1 is SNHLY, CDR2 FYNNEI. V lost 2 bases and J 6 bases, leaving 14 bases between the germline ends. CDR3 size: 15 residues.

This clonotype was picked up a small number of times. The CDR3 protein is CSATAGTSRRGTQETQYF. As DNA, the CDR3 is TGCAGTGCTACTGCCGGGACTAGCAGGAGGGGAACCCAAGAGACCCAGTACTTC. The V gene is TRBV20-1, the J gene TRBJ2-5; TRBD2 agrees at 9 bases. V gave up 4 bases and J gave up 1 base; unmatched junction bases: 16. The CDR3 extends over 18 amino acids. Germline lookup yields CDR1 DFQATT and CDR2 SNEGSKA (reference sequence).

This clonotype has a count of ten or more. This rearrangement joins TRBV6-4 to TRBJ1-1; D is uncertain. The V and J ends lost 0 bases and 1 base respectively, with 9 bases between them. The CDR3 length is 15 residues. CDR1 and CDR2 from the germline V gene are MRHNA and SNTAGT. The CDR3 loop is CASSDSYRPNTEAFF. The CDR3 nucleotides read TGTGCCAGCAGTGACTCATATCGTCCGAACACTGAAGCTTTCTTT.